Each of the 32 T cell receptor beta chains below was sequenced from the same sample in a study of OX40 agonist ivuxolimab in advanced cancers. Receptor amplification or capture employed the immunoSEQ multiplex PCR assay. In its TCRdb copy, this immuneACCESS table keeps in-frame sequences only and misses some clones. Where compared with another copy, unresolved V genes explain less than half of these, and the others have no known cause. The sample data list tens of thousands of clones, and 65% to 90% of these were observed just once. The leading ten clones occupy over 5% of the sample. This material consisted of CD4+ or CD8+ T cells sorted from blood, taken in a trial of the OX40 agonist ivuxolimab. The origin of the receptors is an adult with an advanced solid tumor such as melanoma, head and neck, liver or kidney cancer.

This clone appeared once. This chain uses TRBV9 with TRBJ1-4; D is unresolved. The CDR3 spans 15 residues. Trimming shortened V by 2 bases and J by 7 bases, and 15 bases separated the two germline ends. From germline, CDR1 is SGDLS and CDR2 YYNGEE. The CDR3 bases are TGTGCCAGCAGCGTCACGAACGGGCTTGCTGAAAAACTGTTTTTT. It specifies CASSVTNGLAEKLFF.

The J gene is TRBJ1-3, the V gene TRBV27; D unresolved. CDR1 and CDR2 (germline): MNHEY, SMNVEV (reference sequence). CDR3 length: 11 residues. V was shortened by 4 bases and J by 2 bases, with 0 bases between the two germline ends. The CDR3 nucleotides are TGTGCCAGCAGTTCTGGAAACACCATATATTTT. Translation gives CASSSGNTIYF.

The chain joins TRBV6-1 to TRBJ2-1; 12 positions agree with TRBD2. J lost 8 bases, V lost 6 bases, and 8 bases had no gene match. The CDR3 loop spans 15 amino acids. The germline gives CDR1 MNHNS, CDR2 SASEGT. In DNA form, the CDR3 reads TGTGCCAGCAGCGTGACTAGCGGGAGCATCGATGAGCAGTTCTTC. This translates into CASSVTSGSIDEQFF.

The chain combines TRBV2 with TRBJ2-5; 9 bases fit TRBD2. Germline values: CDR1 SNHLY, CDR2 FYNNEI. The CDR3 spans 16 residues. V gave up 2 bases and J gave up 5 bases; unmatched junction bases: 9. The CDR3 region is CASSETLAGPRETQYF. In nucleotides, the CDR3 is TGTGCCAGCAGTGAAACGCTAGCGGGGCCTAGGGAGACCCAGTACTTC. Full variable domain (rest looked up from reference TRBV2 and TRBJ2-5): EPEVTQTPSHQVTQMGQEVILRCVPISNHLYFYWYRQILGQKVEFLVSFYNNEISEKSEIFDDQFSVERPDGSNFTLKIRSTKLEDSAMYFCASSETLAGPRETQYFGPGTRLLVL.

The CDR3 spells CASSYSAGGGYTF. DNA for the CDR3: TGTGCCAGCAGTTACTCGGCAGGGGGAGGCTACACCTTC. V usage is TRBV6-5 and J usage is TRBJ1-2; 7 bases are shared with TRBD1. Per germline, CDR1 MNHEY and CDR2 SVGAGI. V was clipped by 0 bases and J by 8 bases; unmatched bases: 3. This CDR3 has 13 amino acids.

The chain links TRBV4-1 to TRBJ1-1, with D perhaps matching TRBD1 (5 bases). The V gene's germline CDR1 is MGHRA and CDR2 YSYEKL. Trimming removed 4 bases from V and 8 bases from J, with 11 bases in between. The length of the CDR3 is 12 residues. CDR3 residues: CASSLSGTEAFF. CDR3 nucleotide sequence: TGCGCCAGCAGCCTCTCCGGGACGGAAGCTTTCTTT.

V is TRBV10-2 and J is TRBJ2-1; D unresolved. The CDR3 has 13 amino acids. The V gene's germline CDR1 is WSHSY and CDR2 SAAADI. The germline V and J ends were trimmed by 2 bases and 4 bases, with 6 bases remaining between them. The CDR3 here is CASSEGRYNEQFF. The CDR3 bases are TGCGCCAGCAGTGAGGGACGGTACAATGAGCAGTTCTTC.

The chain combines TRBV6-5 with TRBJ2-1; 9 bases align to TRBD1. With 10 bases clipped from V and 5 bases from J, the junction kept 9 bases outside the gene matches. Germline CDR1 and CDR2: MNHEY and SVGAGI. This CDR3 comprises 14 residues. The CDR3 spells CATLRDREDNEQFF. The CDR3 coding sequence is TGTGCCACTCTCCGGGACAGGGAAGACAATGAGCAGTTCTTC.

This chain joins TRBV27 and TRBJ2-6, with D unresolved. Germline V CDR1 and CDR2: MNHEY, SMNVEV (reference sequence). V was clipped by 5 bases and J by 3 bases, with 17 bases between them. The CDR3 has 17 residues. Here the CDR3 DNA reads TGTGCCAGCAGTGGAATTTCCTCCACTGATGGGGCCAACGTCCTGACTTTC. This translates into CASSGISSTDGANVLTF.

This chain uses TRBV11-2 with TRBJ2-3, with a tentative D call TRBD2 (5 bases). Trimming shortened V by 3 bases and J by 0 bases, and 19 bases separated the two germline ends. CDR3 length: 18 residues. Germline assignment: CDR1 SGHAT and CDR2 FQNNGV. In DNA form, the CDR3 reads TGTGCCAGCAGCTTCGATCCTACCCAAGCGGCAAGCACAGATACGCAGTATTTT. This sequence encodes CASSFDPTQAASTDTQYF.

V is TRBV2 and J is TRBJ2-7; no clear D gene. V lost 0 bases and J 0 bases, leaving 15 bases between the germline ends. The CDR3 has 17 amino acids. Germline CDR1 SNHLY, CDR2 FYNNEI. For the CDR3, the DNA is TGTGCCAGCAGTGAAGCGCTCCAAGCGACGAGCTCCTACGAGCAGTACGTC. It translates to CASSEALQATSSYEQYV.

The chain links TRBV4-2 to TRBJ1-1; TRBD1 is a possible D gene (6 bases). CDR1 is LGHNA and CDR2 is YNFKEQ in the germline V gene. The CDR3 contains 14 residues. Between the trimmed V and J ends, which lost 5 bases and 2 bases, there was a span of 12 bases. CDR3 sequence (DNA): TGTGCCAGCAGCTTCAGGGGTTTCAACACTGAAGCTTTCTTT. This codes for CASSFRGFNTEAFF.

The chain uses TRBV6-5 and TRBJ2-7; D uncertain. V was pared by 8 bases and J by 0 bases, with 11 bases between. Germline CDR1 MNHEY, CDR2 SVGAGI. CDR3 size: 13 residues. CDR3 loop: CASGTTTSYEQYF. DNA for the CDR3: TGTGCCAGCGGAACGACCACCTCCTACGAGCAGTACTTC.

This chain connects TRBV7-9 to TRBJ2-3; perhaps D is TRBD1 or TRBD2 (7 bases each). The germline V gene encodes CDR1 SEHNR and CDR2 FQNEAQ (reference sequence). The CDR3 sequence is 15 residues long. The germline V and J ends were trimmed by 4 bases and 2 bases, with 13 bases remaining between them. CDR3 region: CASSSQGGATDTQYF. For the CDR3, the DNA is TGTGCCAGCAGCTCCCAGGGGGGGGCCACAGATACGCAGTATTTT.

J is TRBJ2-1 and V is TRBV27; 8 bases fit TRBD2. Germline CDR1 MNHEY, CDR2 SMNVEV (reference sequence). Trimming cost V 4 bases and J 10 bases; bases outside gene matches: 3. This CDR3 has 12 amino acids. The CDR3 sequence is CASSSGLEEQFF. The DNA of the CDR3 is TGTGCCAGCAGTTCGGGACTAGAAGAGCAGTTCTTC.

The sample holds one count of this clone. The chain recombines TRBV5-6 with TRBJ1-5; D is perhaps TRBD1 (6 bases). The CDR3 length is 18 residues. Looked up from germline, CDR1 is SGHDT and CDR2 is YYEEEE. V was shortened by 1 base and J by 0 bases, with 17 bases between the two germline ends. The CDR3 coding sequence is TGTGCCAGCAGCTTGTGGAGGGGGGCCCCTTATAGCAATCAGCCCCAGCATTTT. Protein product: CASSLWRGAPYSNQPQHF.

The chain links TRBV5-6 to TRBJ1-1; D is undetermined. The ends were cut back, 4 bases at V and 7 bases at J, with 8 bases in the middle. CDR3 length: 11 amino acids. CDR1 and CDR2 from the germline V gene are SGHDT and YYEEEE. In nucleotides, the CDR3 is TGTGCCAGCAGCATAGATCTTGAAGCTTTCTTT. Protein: CASSIDLEAFF.

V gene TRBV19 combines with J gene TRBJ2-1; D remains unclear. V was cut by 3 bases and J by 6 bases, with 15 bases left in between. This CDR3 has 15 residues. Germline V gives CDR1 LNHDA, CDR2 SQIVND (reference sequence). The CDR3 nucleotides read TGTGCCAGTAGTATCGTTTTGGGCTCACTCAATGAGCAGTTCTTC. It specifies CASSIVLGSLNEQFF.

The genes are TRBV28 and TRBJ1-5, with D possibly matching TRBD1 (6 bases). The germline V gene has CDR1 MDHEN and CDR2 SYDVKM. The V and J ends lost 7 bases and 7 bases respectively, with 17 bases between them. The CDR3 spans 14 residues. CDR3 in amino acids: CASTVGGSGQPQHF. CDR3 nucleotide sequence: TGTGCCAGCACCGTAGGGGGGAGCGGCCAGCCCCAGCATTTT.

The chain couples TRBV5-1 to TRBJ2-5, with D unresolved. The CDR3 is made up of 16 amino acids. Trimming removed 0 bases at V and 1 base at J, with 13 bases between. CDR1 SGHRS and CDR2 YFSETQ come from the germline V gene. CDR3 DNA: TGCGCCAGCAGCTTGGAATCAGTTAGACCCCAAGAGACCCAGTACTTC. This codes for CASSLESVRPQETQYF. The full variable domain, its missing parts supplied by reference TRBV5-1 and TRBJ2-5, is KAGVTQTPRYLIKTRGQQVTLSCSPISGHRSVSWYQQTPGQGLQFLFEYFSETQRNKGNFPGRFSGRQFSNSRSEMNVSTLELGDSALYLCASSLESVRPQETQYFGPGTRLLVL.

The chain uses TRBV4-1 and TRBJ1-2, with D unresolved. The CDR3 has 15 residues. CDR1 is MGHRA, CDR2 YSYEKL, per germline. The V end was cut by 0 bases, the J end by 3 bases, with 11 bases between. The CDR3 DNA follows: TGCGCCAGCAGCCAAGATTCGGGCGGCTACTATGGCTACACCTTC. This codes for CASSQDSGGYYGYTF.

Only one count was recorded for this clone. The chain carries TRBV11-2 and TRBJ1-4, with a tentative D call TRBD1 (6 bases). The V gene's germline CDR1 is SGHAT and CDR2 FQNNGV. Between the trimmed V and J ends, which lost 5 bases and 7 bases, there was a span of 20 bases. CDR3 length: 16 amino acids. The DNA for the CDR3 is TGTGCCAGCAGCCCGGTGACAGGAACCTCCGGTGAAAAACTGTTTTTT. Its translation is CASSPVTGTSGEKLFF.

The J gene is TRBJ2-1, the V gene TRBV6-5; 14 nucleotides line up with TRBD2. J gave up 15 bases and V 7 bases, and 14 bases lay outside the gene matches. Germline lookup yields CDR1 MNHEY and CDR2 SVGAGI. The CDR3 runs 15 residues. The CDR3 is CASTQPGTSGGARFF. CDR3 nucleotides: TGTGCCAGCACCCAGCCCGGGACTAGCGGGGGAGCCCGGTTCTTC.

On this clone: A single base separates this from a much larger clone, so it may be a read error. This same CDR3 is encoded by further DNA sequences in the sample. CDR3 in amino acids: CASSGGAGNQPQHF. CDR3 nucleotides: TGTGCCAGCAGTGGGGGGGCGGGCAATCAGCCCCAGCATTTT. The chain is built from TRBV2 and TRBJ1-5, with a possible D match to TRBD1 (6 bases). Germline lookup yields CDR1 SNHLY and CDR2 FYNNEI. V lost 4 bases to trimming and J lost 2 bases, with 9 bases between them. The CDR3 sequence is 14 residues long.

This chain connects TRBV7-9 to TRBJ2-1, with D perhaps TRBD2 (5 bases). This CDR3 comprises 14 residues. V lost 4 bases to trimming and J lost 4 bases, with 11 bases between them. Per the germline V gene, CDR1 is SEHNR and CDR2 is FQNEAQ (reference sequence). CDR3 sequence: CASSSPGSYNEQFF. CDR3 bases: TGTGCCAGCAGCTCCCCGGGGAGTTACAATGAGCAGTTCTTC.

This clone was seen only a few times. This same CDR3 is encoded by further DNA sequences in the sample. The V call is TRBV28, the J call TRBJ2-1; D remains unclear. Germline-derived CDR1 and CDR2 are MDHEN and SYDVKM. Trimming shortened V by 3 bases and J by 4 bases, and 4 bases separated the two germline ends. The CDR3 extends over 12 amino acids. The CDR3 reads CASSFQYNEQFF. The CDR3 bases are TGTGCCAGCAGTTTCCAGTACAATGAGCAGTTCTTC. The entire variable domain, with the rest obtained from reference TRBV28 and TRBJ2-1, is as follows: DVKVTQSSRYLVKRTGEKVFLECVQDMDHENMFWYRQDPGLGLRLIYFSYDVKMKEKGDIPEGYSVSREKKERFSLILESASTNQTSMYLCASSFQYNEQFFGPGTRLTVL.

CDR3 in DNA: TGTGCCATCAGTGAGGGGGGGGAGCAGTACTTC. This encodes CAISEGGEQYF. The V and J genes are TRBV10-3 and TRBJ2-5, with 7 nucleotides matching TRBD2. After removal of 2 bases from V and 11 bases from J, the junction contained 2 bases not matched to a gene. The CDR3 sequence is 11 residues long. The germline gives CDR1 ENHRY, CDR2 SYGVKD.

This CDR3 is CASSELLRGNYGYTF. The CDR3 region has the DNA TGTGCCAGCAGTGAACTTCTGCGGGGTAACTATGGCTACACCTTC. The gene calls are TRBV2 and TRBJ1-2; D is uncertain. Trimming left V 2 bases short and J 1 base short, with 11 bases between. Germline assignment: CDR1 SNHLY and CDR2 FYNNEI. The CDR3 sequence is 15 residues long.

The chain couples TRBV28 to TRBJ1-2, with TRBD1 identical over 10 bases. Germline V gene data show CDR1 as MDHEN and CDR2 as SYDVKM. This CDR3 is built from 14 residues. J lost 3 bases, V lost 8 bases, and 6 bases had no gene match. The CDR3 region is CASEQTGGDYGYTF. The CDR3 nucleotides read TGTGCCAGCGAACAGACAGGGGGCGACTATGGCTACACCTTC.

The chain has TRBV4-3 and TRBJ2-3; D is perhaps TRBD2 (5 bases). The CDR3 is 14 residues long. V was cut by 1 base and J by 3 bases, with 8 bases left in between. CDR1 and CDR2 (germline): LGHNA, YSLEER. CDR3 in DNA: TGCGCCAGCAGCCAAGGCCGGGGTACAGATACGCAGTATTTT. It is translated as CASSQGRGTDTQYF.

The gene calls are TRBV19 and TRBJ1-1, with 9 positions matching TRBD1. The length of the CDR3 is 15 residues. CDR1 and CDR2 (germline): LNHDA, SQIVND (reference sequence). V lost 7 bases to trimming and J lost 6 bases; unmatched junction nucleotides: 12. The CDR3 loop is CASIRTGAPRAEAFF. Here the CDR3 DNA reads TGTGCCAGTATAAGGACAGGGGCCCCCAGGGCTGAAGCTTTCTTT.

The CDR3, as DNA: TGTGCCAGCAGAATAAGACAGGGGAAAGGGCAGCCCCAGCATTTT. Amino acids: CASRIRQGKGQPQHF. The chain employs TRBV6-4 and TRBJ1-5; 8 positions match TRBD1. The CDR3 runs 15 residues. Trimming took 6 bases from V and 7 from J; bases not matched to a gene: 11. Germline values: CDR1 MRHNA, CDR2 SNTAGT.